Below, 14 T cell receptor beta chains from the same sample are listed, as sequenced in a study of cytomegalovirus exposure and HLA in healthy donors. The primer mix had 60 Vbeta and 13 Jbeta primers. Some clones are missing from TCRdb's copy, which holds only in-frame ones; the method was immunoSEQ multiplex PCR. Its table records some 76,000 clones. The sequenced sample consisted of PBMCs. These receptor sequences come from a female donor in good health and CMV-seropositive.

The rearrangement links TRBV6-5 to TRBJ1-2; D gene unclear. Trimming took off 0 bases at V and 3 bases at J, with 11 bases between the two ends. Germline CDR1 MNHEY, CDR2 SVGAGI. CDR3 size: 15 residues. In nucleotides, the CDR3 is TGTGCCAGCAGTTACTCCGCCAAGCTCCACTATGGCTACACCTTC. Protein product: CASSYSAKLHYGYTF.

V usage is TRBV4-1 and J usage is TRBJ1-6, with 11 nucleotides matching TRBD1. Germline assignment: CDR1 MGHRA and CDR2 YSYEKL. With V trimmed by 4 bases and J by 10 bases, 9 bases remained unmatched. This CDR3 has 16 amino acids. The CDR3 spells CASSLGTGGLGSPLHF. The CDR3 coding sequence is TGCGCCAGCAGCCTCGGGACAGGGGGTTTGGGGTCACCCCTCCACTTT.

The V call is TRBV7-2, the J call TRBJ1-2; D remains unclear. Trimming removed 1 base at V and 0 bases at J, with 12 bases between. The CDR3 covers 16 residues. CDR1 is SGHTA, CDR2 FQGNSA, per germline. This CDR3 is CASSLDSLVSNYGYTF. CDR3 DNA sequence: TGTGCCAGCAGCTTAGACAGCCTTGTATCTAACTATGGCTACACCTTC.

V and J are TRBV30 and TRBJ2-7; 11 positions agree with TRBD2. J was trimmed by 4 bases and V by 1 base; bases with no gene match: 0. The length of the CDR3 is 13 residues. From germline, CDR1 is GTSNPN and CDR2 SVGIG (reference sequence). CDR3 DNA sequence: TGTGCCTGGAGTGGACTAGCGGGGTACGAGCAGTACTTC. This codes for CAWSGLAGYEQYF.

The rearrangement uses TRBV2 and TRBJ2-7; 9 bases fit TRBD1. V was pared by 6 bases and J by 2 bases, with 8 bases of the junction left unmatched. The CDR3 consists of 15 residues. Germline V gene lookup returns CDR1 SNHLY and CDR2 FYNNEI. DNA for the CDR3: TGTGCCAGCAGGGCCGGGACAGGGAAGCCCTACGAGCAGTACTTC. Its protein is CASRAGTGKPYEQYF.

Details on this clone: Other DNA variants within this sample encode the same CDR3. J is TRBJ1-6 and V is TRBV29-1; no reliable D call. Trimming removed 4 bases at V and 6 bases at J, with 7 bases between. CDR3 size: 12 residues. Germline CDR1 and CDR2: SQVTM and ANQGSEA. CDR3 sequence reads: CSVGEINSPLHF. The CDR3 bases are TGCAGCGTTGGGGAGATTAATTCACCCCTCCACTTT. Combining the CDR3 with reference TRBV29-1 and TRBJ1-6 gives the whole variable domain SAVISQKPSRDICQRGTSLTIQCQVDSQVTMMFWYRQQPGQSLTLIATANQGSEATYESGFVIDKFPISRPNLTFSTLTVSNMSPEDSSIYLCSVGEINSPLHFGNGTRLTVT.

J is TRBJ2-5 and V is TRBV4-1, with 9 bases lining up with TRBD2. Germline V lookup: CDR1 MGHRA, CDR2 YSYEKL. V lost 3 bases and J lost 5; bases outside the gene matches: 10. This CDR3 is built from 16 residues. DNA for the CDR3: TGCGCCAGCAGCCAGGGCGGGAGGGCCGAGGGGGAGACCCAGTACTTC. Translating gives CASSQGGRAEGETQYF.

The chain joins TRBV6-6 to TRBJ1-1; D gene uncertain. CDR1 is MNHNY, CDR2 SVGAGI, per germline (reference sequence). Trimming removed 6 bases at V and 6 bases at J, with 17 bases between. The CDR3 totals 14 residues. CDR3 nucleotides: TGTGCCAGCAGCCTCCCCGGCAGCGTTTCTGAAGCTTTCTTT. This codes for CASSLPGSVSEAFF.

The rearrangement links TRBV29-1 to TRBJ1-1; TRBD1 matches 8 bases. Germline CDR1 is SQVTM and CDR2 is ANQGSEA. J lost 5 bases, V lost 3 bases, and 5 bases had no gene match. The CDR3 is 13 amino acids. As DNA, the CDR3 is TGCAGCGTTGAGCGGCAGGGGGCGACTGAAGCTTTCTTT. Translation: CSVERQGATEAFF.

CDR3 loop: CASTYSLQENRLFF. The CDR3 DNA reads as TGTGCCAGCACCTACTCCTTACAGGAGAATCGGCTGTTTTTT. The chain joins TRBV27 to TRBJ2-2; a weak D match, TRBD1 (5 bases). V was cut by 7 bases and J by 13 bases, with 22 bases left in between. CDR1 is MNHEY and CDR2 is SMNVEV in the germline V gene (reference sequence). The CDR3 contains 14 residues.

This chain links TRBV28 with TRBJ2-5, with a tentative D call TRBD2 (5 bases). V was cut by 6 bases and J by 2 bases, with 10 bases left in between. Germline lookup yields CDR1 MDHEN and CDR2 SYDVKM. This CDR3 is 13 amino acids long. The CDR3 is CASREEPQETQYF. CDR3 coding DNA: TGTGCCAGCAGGGAGGAACCACAAGAGACCCAGTACTTC.

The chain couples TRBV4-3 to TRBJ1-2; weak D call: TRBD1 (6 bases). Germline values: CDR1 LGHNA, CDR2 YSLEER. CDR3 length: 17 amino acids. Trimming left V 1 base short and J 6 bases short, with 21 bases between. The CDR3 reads CASSQGIRGASGNGYTF. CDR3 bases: TGCGCCAGCAGCCAAGGAATTCGGGGGGCCTCCGGGAATGGCTACACCTTC.

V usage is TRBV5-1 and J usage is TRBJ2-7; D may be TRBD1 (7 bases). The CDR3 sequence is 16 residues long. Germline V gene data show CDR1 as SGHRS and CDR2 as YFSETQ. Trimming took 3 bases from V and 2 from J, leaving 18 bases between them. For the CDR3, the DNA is TGCGCCAGCAGCTATACCGGGGCAGGGGGGACCTACGAGCAGTACTTC. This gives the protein CASSYTGAGGTYEQYF.

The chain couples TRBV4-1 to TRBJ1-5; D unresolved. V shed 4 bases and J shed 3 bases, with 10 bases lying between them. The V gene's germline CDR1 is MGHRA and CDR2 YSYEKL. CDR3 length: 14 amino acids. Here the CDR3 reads CASSRYSFNQPQHF. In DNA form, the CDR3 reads TGCGCCAGCAGCCGCTACAGCTTCAATCAGCCCCAGCATTTT.